The present TCR beta chain was sequenced within a study of shared clonotypes between healthy human individuals. Running of the assay took place at deep level. Measured with immunoSEQ multiplex PCR; TCRdb has only the in-frame clones, and not every one. The sample holds around 620,000 clones, about 95% seen once. The ends were cut back, 8 bases at V and 8 bases at J, with 16 bases in the middle. Per germline, CDR1 MNHEY and CDR2 SMNVEV (reference sequence). There are 13 residues in the CDR3. Positively selected for CCR7, the CD45RO-negative cells used as naive CD8 cells excluded terminally differentiated effector memory CD45RA+ cells. Study conclusions and caveats: In general, naive subsets displayed greater estimated richness than memory subsets did. Rarefaction curves obtained for sorted subsets showed sequencing incomplete despite large depth.

As to this clone: The antigen remains unidentified.

This clonotype was obtained from a woman in her 30s in good health. J is TRBJ2-1 and V is TRBV27; unclear D gene. The sample comprised naive CD8+ T cells sorted from blood. The CDR3 DNA reads as TGTGCCAGCTCGGGCCCGATACGATATGAGCAGTTCTTC. It encodes CASSGPIRYEQFF.